This record concerns one T cell receptor (beta chain) sequence. The sample belongs to a study of blood T cell repertoires in COVID-19. In the authors' workflow: Reference gene primers were amplified, and this amplification served to estimate nucleated cell counts. TCRdb keeps only in-frame clones here, not all; method: immunoSEQ multiplex PCR. That table gives V, J and clone size, and the DNA gave D and trimming. Among 380,000 or so clones listed, around 89% were seen once. V lost 6 bases and J lost 1, with 15 bases in between. Looked up from germline, CDR1 is SGHRS and CDR2 is YFSETQ. The CDR3 has 15 amino acids. Participants' reported clinical history set cohort assignment.

The sequenced sample consisted of PBMCs or T cells enriched from blood (not recorded which). This chain uses TRBV5-1 with TRBJ2-3; TRBD2 might be the D (5 bases). This clonotype was sampled from a woman aged 25 to 39 with acute COVID-19. The CDR3 DNA follows: TGCGCCAGCACGCAAGAGGGCTACCGCACAGATACGCAGTATTTT. Its translation is CASTQEGYRTDTQYF.